The clone carrying this T cell receptor (beta chain) was seen more than once but under ten times. The sample comes from a study of blood T cells in healthy people across ages. Sample-barcoded 5' priming and a J-beta primer mix drove a second PCR of 7 to 11 cycles. TCRdb ran MiXCR on the 5' RACE reads and lists one entry per CDR3 protein. This sample has 800,000 to 1,000,000 distinct CDR3 sequences; roughly 48% occur once, and the top ten carry under 15%. The source of this sequence is a man aged 25 to 40 in good health. The specimen sequenced was blood.

The CDR3: CSVVLFGSGANVLTF. In DNA, the CDR3 is TGCAGCGTTGTACTTTTCGGCTCTGGGGCCAACGTCCTGACTTTC. The gene calls are TRBV29-1 and TRBJ2-6; D is unresolved. Germline V gene sequence: CDR1 SQVTM, CDR2 ANQGSEA. This CDR3 contains 15 residues. V dropped 4 bases and J dropped 0 bases, with 10 bases sitting between them. The full variable domain, its missing parts supplied by reference TRBV29-1 and TRBJ2-6, is SAVISQKPSRDICQRGTSLTIQCQVDSQVTMMFWYRQQPGQSLTLIATANQGSEATYESGFVIDKFPISRPNLTFSTLTVSNMSPEDSSIYLCSVVLFGSGANVLTFGAGSRLTVL.